Sequencing of this TCR beta chain was carried out in a study of blood T cell repertoires in COVID-19. Looking at the study overall: From the United States, Italy and Spain came samples of acute and convalescent COVID-19. The cDNA or gDNA used as material had been derived from T cells, B-cell-depleted T cells, or PBMCs.

The data were produced by immunoSEQ multiplex PCR, yet TCRdb's version contains in-frame clones alone and is incomplete. The data show about 23,000 clones, about nine tenths seen once. The CDR3 covers 18 residues. Germline V CDR1 and CDR2: SGHAT, FQNNGV. The junction had 8 bases not matched to a gene; V was cut back by 4 bases and J by 3 bases. The chain joins TRBV11-2 to TRBJ2-1, with TRBD2 matching 14 bases. Sequenced sample: peripheral blood. This receptor was identified in a woman aged 80 or over with acute or convalescent COVID-19. DNA of the CDR3: TGTGCCAGCAGCTCGCCGGGACTAGCGGGAGACCGCTACAATGAGCAGTTCTTC. Translating gives CASSSPGLAGDRYNEQFF.